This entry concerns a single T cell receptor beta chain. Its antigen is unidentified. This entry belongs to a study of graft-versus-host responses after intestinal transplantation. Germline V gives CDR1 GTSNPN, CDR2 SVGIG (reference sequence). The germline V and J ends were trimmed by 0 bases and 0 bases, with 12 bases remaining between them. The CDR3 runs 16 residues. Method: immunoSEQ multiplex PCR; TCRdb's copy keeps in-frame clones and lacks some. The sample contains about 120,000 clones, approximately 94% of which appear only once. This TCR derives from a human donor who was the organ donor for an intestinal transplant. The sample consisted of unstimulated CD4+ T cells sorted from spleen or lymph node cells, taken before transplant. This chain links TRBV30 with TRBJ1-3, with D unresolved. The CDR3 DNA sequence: TGTGCCTGGAGTGTGCGTAGAAGGATCTCTGGAAACACCATATATTTT. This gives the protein CAWSVRRRISGNTIYF. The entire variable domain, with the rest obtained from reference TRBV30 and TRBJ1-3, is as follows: SQTIHQWPATLVQPVGSPLSLECTVEGTSNPNLYWYRQAAGRGLQLLFYSVGIGQISSEVPQNLSASRPQDRQFILSSKKLLLSDSGFYLCAWSVRRRISGNTIYFGEGSWLTVV.